The 7 T cell receptor beta chains below were found in one sample sequenced in a study of T cell repertoires in cytomegalovirus infection. TCRdb processed the reads anew with MiXCR; each CDR3 protein has one entry. Found here are 680,000 or so distinct CDR3 sequences, less than 40% of them singletons; the top ten hold 2.5% to 3%. The material sequenced was PBMCs. The source is a human donor in good health (CMV status not recorded). Some clones in this sample may be carry-over from other donors' samples.

This clonotype was observed a few times. The chain employs TRBV6-8 and TRBJ2-1; TRBD1 is a possible D gene (6 bases). In germline, CDR1 is MNHGY, CDR2 SAAAGT. CDR3 length equals 15 residues. V lost 0 bases and J 8 bases, leaving 14 bases between the germline ends. CDR3 amino acids: CASSYSTRGRDEQFF. DNA of the CDR3: TGTGCCAGCAGTTACTCGACCAGGGGAAGGGATGAGCAGTTCTTC.

A few counts support this clonotype. The chain couples TRBV5-1 to TRBJ1-1; a weak D match, TRBD1 (6 bases). Trimming pared 1 base from V and 7 bases from J, leaving 14 bases between. The CDR3 is 14 residues long. Germline CDR1 and CDR2: SGHRS and YFSETQ. This chain's CDR3 is CASSLKQGPGEAFF. The DNA of the CDR3 is TGCGCCAGCAGCTTGAAACAGGGTCCGGGTGAAGCTTTCTTT. The full variable domain, with the rest looked up from reference TRBV5-1 and TRBJ1-1, is KAGVTQTPRYLIKTRGQQVTLSCSPISGHRSVSWYQQTPGQGLQFLFEYFSETQRNKGNFPGRFSGRQFSNSRSEMNVSTLELGDSALYLCASSLKQGPGEAFFGQGTRLTVV.

This clonotype was seen many times. The CDR3 protein is CASSFRPYNQPQHF. CDR3 in DNA: TGTGCCAGCAGCTTCCGACCCTACAATCAGCCCCAGCATTTT. The chain links TRBV7-2 to TRBJ1-5; no clear D. The CDR3 contains 14 residues. Germline assignment: CDR1 SGHTA and CDR2 FQGNSA. Trimming took off 3 bases at V and 3 bases at J, with 9 bases between the two ends.

CDR3 sequence (DNA): TGTGCCAGCAGCCAAAATCTAGCGGGAGAAATTCTGTTTTTT. It encodes CASSQNLAGEILFF. J is TRBJ2-2 and V is TRBV14; 10 bases align to TRBD2. CDR3 length: 14 amino acids. Unmatched junction bases numbered 8, after V lost 2 bases and J lost 14 bases. In germline, CDR1 is SGHDN, CDR2 FVKESK.

To note about this clonotype: The junction does not match germline at one end; this may be a read error. V gene TRBV5-1 combines with J gene TRBJ2-5; tentatively, D is TRBD2 (6 bases). The CDR3 sequence is 14 residues long. Germline V CDR1 and CDR2: SGHRS, YFSETQ. The CDR3 loop reads CASSLSLAPETQYF. CDR3 sequence (DNA): TGTGCCAGCAGCTTGTCCCTAGCGCCCGAGACCCAGTACTTC.

This CDR3 reads CASSQEATGWRTEAFF. Here the CDR3 DNA reads TGCGCCAGCAGCCAAGAGGCAACGGGGTGGAGAACTGAAGCTTTCTTT. This chain links TRBV4-1 with TRBJ1-1, with no clear D. V gave up 0 bases and J gave up 5 bases, with 16 bases separating them. Germline CDR1 is MGHRA and CDR2 is YSYEKL. This CDR3 has 16 residues.

This clonotype was picked up a small number of times. This chain uses TRBV6-1 with TRBJ2-5; D is possibly TRBD1 (5 bases). The V end lost 1 base, the J end lost 5 bases, and 11 bases lay between the germline ends. The CDR3 has 14 residues. CDR1 is MNHNS, CDR2 SASEGT, per germline. In DNA form, the CDR3 reads TGTGCCAGCAGTGAAGGGGGCCATGGGGAGACCCAGTACTTC. As protein: CASSEGGHGETQYF.